What follows are 2 T cell receptor beta chains derived from one specimen sequenced in a study of STAT5B mutations in CD4+ large granular lymphocyte leukemia. Sequencing used immunoSEQ multiplex PCR; TCRdb keeps in-frame clones, though not all of them. The table includes tens of thousands of clones, about 70% detected once. Sequencing was performed on CD4+ T cells from blood buffy coats. Source of these receptors: a human donor in good health.

This chain connects TRBV5-1 to TRBJ2-3, with 9 bases aligning to TRBD2. The trim removed 0 bases at V and 0 bases at J, leaving 5 bases unmatched. CDR1 SGHRS and CDR2 YFSETQ come from the germline V gene. The CDR3 is 17 amino acids. CDR3 coding DNA: TGCGCCAGCAGCTTGGGATCTAGCGGGGATAGCACAGATACGCAGTATTTT. Its translation is CASSLGSSGDSTDTQYF.

The chain is built from TRBV4-3 and TRBJ1-3; D is perhaps TRBD1 (5 bases). Germline lookup yields CDR1 LGHNA and CDR2 YSLEER. This CDR3 is 16 amino acids long. Deletions cut 0 bases from V and 2 bases from J, with 11 bases between. DNA of the CDR3: TGCGCCAGCAGCCAAGATCGGTCGGGGGCTGGAAACACCATATATTTT. The encoded protein is CASSQDRSGAGNTIYF.